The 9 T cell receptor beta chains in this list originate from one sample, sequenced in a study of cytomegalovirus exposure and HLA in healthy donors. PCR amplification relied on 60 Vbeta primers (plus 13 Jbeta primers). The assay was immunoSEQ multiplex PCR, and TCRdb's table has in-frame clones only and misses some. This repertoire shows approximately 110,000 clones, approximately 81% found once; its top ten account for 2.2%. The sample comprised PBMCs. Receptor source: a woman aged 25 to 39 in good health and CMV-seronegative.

The chain's CDR3 is CASSRASGSNGELFF. The CDR3 region has the DNA TGTGCCAGCAGTCGGGCTAGCGGGAGTAACGGGGAGCTGTTTTTT. This chain connects TRBV2 to TRBJ2-2; 10 nucleotides align to TRBD2. From germline, CDR1 is SNHLY and CDR2 FYNNEI. Trimming removed 5 bases from V and 7 bases from J; junction bases left unmatched: 7. This CDR3 is built from 15 residues.

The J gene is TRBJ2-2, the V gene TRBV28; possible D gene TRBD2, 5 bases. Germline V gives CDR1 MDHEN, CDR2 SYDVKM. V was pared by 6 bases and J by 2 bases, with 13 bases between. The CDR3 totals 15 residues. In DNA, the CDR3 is TGTGCCAGCAGCCCCAAGGACTTCAACACCGGGGAGCTGTTTTTT. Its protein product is CASSPKDFNTGELFF.

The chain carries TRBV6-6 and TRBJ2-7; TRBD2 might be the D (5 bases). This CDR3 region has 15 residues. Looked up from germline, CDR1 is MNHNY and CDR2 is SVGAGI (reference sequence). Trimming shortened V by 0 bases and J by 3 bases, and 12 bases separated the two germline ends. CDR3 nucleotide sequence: TGTGCCAGCAGTTACTCAGCTAGAGGGCACTACGAGCAGTACTTC. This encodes CASSYSARGHYEQYF.

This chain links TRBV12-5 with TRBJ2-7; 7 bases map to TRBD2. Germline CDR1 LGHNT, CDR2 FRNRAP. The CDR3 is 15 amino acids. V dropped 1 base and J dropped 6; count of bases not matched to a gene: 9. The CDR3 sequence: CASGLGNKLATEQYF. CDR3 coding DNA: TGTGCTAGTGGTTTGGGGAACAAACTAGCGACCGAGCAGTACTTC.

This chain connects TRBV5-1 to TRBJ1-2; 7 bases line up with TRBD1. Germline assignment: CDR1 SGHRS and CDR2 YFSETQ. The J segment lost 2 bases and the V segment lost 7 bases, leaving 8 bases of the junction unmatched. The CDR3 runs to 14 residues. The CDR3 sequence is CASRSPGQNYGYTF. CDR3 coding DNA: TGCGCCAGCCGATCCCCGGGACAGAACTATGGCTACACCTTC.

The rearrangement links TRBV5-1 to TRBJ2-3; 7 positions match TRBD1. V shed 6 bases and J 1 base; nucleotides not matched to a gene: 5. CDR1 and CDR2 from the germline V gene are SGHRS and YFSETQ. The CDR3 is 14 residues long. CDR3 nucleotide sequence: TGCGCCAGCAATCTCGACAGGGGCACAGATACGCAGTATTTT. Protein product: CASNLDRGTDTQYF.

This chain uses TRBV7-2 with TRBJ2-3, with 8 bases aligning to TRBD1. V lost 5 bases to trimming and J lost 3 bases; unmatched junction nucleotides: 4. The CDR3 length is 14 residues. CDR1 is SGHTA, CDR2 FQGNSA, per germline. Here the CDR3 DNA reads TGTGCCAGCAGCCGGACAGGGCTTACAGATACGCAGTATTTT. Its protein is CASSRTGLTDTQYF.

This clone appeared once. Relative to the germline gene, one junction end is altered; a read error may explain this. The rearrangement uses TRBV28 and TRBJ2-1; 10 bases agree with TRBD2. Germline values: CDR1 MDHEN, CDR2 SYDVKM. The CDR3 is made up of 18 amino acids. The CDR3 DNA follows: TGTGCCAGCAGTTTTGAAGGCATCGGGGCTAGCGGGAGCAATGAGCAGCTCTTC. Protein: CASSFEGIGASGSNEQLF.

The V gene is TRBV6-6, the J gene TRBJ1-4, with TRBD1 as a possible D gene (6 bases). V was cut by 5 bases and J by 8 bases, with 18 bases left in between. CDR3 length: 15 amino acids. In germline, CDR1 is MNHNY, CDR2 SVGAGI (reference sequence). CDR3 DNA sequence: TGTGCCAGCAGTCCCGCGGGGAGGGGGAAGGAAAAACTGTTTTTT. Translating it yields CASSPAGRGKEKLFF.